This passage covers 6 T cell receptor beta chains from one sample sequenced in a study of cytomegalovirus exposure and HLA in healthy donors. With 60 Vbeta and 13 Jbeta primers, the PCR was carried out. Some clones are missing from TCRdb's copy, which holds only in-frame ones; the method was immunoSEQ multiplex PCR. The sample contains 130,000 to 150,000 clones, 80% of which appear only once. Sample: PBMCs. Every receptor here comes from a male donor in good health and CMV-seronegative.

The CDR3 sequence: CASSGDRAYTEAFF. The DNA of the CDR3 is TGTGCCAGCAGTGGGGACAGGGCGTACACTGAAGCTTTCTTT. V gene TRBV6-1 combines with J gene TRBJ1-1; TRBD1 agrees at 9 bases. V was clipped by 4 bases and J by 3 bases; unmatched bases: 3. The length of the CDR3 is 14 residues. From germline, CDR1 is MNHNS and CDR2 SASEGT.

The chain joins TRBV7-9 to TRBJ1-2; D gene ambiguous. V shed 4 bases and J shed 6 bases, with 12 bases lying between them. The CDR3 spans 13 residues. CDR1 is SEHNR and CDR2 is FQNEAQ in the germline V gene (reference sequence). In DNA, the CDR3 is TGTGCCAGCAGCTCCACGACAACCCATGGCTACACCTTC. This sequence encodes CASSSTTTHGYTF.

The chain carries TRBV19 and TRBJ1-1; D gene uncertain. The germline V gene encodes CDR1 LNHDA and CDR2 SQIVND (reference sequence). The V end lost 4 bases, the J end lost 5 bases, and 17 bases lay between the germline ends. CDR3 length: 15 residues. CDR3 sequence reads: CASSTLRRRRTEAFF. DNA of the CDR3: TGTGCCAGTAGTACCCTCCGGAGGCGGCGGACTGAAGCTTTCTTT.

The gene calls are TRBV10-2 and TRBJ2-7; 9 nucleotides line up with TRBD1. The trim removed 6 bases at V and 4 bases at J, leaving 10 bases unmatched. Germline V gene lookup returns CDR1 WSHSY and CDR2 SAAADI. The CDR3 length is 15 residues. CDR3 bases: TGCGCCAGCAGACCCACAGGGGGCTTGACGTACGAGCAGTACTTC. Translation: CASRPTGGLTYEQYF.

This chain connects TRBV5-1 to TRBJ1-1; weak D call: TRBD1 (6 bases). The length of the CDR3 is 16 residues. Germline CDR1 reads SGHRS; CDR2 reads YFSETQ. Trimming shortened V by 0 bases and J by 3 bases, and 15 bases separated the two germline ends. The DNA of the CDR3 is TGCGCCAGCAGCTTGGGGGCCGACAAGGGGGACACTGAAGCTTTCTTT. Translated: CASSLGADKGDTEAFF.

This chain joins TRBV6-1 and TRBJ2-3; a weak D match, TRBD1 (6 bases). The germline V and J ends were trimmed by 1 base and 2 bases, with 16 bases remaining between them. The CDR3 has 17 amino acids. In germline, CDR1 is MNHNS, CDR2 SASEGT. CDR3 loop: CASSEGQGFINTDTQYF. The CDR3 DNA sequence: TGTGCCAGCAGTGAAGGGCAGGGGTTCATAAACACAGATACGCAGTATTTT.